These T cell receptor beta chains were read from a single sample in a study of blood T cell repertoires in COVID-19. TCRdb keeps only in-frame clones here, not all; method: immunoSEQ multiplex PCR. The repertoire holds over 150,000 clones, with roughly 81% as singletons. Specimen: peripheral blood. Receptors were obtained from a woman aged 55-70 years with COVID-19, enrolled during active disease. Each CDR3 is given with its conserved first and last residue. The D gene is left open where the match is weak. Expanded clones are given a class, and other clones once, few, many or no size at all.

abundance,v_gene,j_gene,d_gene,CDR3nt,CDR3aa
-,TRBV29-1,TRBJ2-3,-,TGCAGCGTTGAAGATCGACGGGGTGCCGGCCAAGAGACAGATACGCAGTATTTT,CSVEDRRGAGQETDTQYF
-,TRBV7-8,TRBJ1-6,-,TGTGCCAGCAGCTTAGCGGGTGGACTGGAGAATTCACCCCTCCACTTT,CASSLAGGLENSPLHF
-,TRBV27,TRBJ1-1,TRBD1,TGTGCCAGCAGTAACCACAGGGGGAACACTGAAGCTTTCTTT,CASSNHRGNTEAFF
-,TRBV6-2/TRBV6-3,TRBJ2-1,-,TGTGCCAGCAGTGACTTCGCGGGTGAGCAGTTCTTC,CASSDFAGEQFF
-,TRBV3-1/TRBV3-2,TRBJ1-4,-,TGTGCCAGCAGCCCCCAGGGCGGGGGGAATGAAAAACTGTTTTTT,CASSPQGGGNEKLFF
-,TRBV18,TRBJ1-1,TRBD1,TGTGCCAGCTCATTCCTTCGACAGGGTGAAGCTTTCTTT,CASSFLRQGEAFF
-,TRBV24-1,TRBJ2-5,TRBD2,TGTGCCACCAGTGATTTGTCGGGGGGAGAGACCCAGTACTTC,CATSDLSGGETQYF
-,TRBV3-1/TRBV3-2,TRBJ2-7,TRBD2,TGTGCCAGCAGCCAGTCGACGGGACTAGCGGGGAGCTCCTACGAGCAGTACTTC,CASSQSTGLAGSSYEQYF
-,TRBV7-7,TRBJ2-1,TRBD2,TGTGCTAGCAGCCTGACTAGCGGGAGTGTAAATGAGCAGTTCTTC,CASSLTSGSVNEQFF
once,TRBV19,TRBJ1-2,TRBD1,TGTGCCAGTAGGTCGACAGGGGGGCACTATGGCTACACCTTC,CASRSTGGHYGYTF
-,TRBV10-3,TRBJ1-1,-,TGTGCCATCAGTGCATTCACAGGGATGGACACTGAAGCTTTCTTT,CAISAFTGMDTEAFF
-,TRBV7-8,TRBJ2-3,TRBD2,TGTGCCAGCAGCCCATCCCGATTGGGACTAGCGGGGATGTATACGCAGTATTTT,CASSPSRLGLAGMYTQYF
few,TRBV10-3,TRBJ1-2,TRBD1,TGTGCCATCAGCCTCAAACAGGGGAACCTTTATGGCTACACCTTC,CAISLKQGNLYGYTF
-,TRBV7-2,TRBJ1-4,-,TGTGCCAGCAGCCCCAGAGGGCTAAATGAAAAACTGTTTTTT,CASSPRGLNEKLFF
-,TRBV19,TRBJ1-1,-,TGTGCCAGTAGTTCAGGTGGGAACACTGAAGCTTTCTTT,CASSSGGNTEAFF
-,TRBV18,TRBJ1-1,-,TGTGCCAGCTCACCACCGACAGACACTGAAGCTTTCTTT,CASSPPTDTEAFF
-,TRBV28,TRBJ2-5,-,TGTGCCAGCAGTTTACGGGGTGGGAAAGAGACCCAGTACTTC,CASSLRGGKETQYF
-,TRBV4-2,TRBJ1-4,-,TGTGCCAGCAGCCAAGACCCCCCCGGTGCCTTTTCCCGTCGAACTAATGAAAAACTGTTTTTT,CASSQDPPGAFSRRTNEKLFF
once,TRBV19,TRBJ2-5,TRBD2,TGTGCCAGTACCGGAGCGGGATCGGGGTCTGAGACCCAGTACTTC,CASTGAGSGSETQYF
-,TRBV5-4,TRBJ1-1,-,TGTGCCAGCAGCTTGAAAGGGGCTGGAGCTTTCTTT,CASSLKGAGAFF
-,TRBV7-3,TRBJ2-1,-,TGTGCCAGCAGTTCTCGTCGGAGCTCCTACAATGAGCAGTTCTTC,CASSSRRSSYNEQFF
-,TRBV27,TRBJ2-5,TRBD1,TGTGCCAGCAACCAACAGGGGCGGGAAGAGACCCAGTACTTC,CASNQQGREETQYF
-,TRBV4-2,TRBJ2-7,-,TGTGCCAGCAGCCAAGATCAGGGTACCTACGAGCAGTACTTC,CASSQDQGTYEQYF
-,TRBV9,TRBJ2-6,-,TGTGCCAGCAGCGTAGTGGGGCCATCTGGGGCCAACGTCCTGACTTTC,CASSVVGPSGANVLTF
-,TRBV29-1,TRBJ1-1,TRBD1,TGCAGCGGGGACAGGGGGGGTCGAGCTTTCTTT,CSGDRGGRAFF
-,TRBV5-1,TRBJ2-5,-,TGCGCCAGCAGCCTATATCAAGAGACCCAGTACTTC,CASSLYQETQYF
-,TRBV7-3,TRBJ2-6,TRBD1,TGTGCCAGCAGAACTACAGGGGCTGGGGCCAACGTCCTGACTTTC,CASRTTGAGANVLTF
-,TRBV7-2,TRBJ2-5,-,TGTGCCAGCAGCTTATCGGGACACTTGACCCAGTACTTC,CASSLSGHLTQYF
few,TRBV11-2,TRBJ1-2,-,TGTGCCAGCAGCCAATACAAGTACTATGGCTACACCTTC,CASSQYKYYGYTF
-,TRBV12-3/TRBV12-4,TRBJ1-2,-,TGTGCCAGCCTCCGGCTCCCTAGGGGCTACACCTTC,CASLRLPRGYTF
-,TRBV6-5,TRBJ1-6,TRBD1,TGTGCCATCCTCGGACAGGGGAATTCACCCCTCCACTTT,CAILGQGNSPLHF
-,TRBV9,TRBJ1-1,-,TGTGCCAGCAGCATTAGTAACACTGAAGCTTTCTTT,CASSISNTEAFF
-,TRBV10-3,TRBJ1-1,-,TGTGCCATCAGTGAACTGGAGGCGACTGAAGCTTTCTTT,CAISELEATEAFF
-,TRBV6-5,TRBJ2-7,TRBD1,TGTGCCAGCAGTCGGGACAGCCAGAAGTACGAGCAGTACTTC,CASSRDSQKYEQYF
-,TRBV18,TRBJ1-1,TRBD1,TGTGCCAGCTCACCCTATTCGACAGGGGTGAACACTGAAGCTTTCTTT,CASSPYSTGVNTEAFF
-,TRBV27,TRBJ2-1,-,TGTGCCAGCAGTTTACTCCCCGGGACACCGGCTAGCAATGAGCAGTTCTTC,CASSLLPGTPASNEQFF
-,TRBV18,TRBJ2-2,TRBD2,TGTGCCAGCTCACCGCTTGGACTAGCGGGAGTTGCCGGGGAGCTGTTTTTT,CASSPLGLAGVAGELFF
once,TRBV12-5,TRBJ2-7,TRBD1,TGTGCTAGTGGCACTGACAGGGGAAGCTCCTACGAGCAGTACTTC,CASGTDRGSSYEQYF
-,TRBV2,TRBJ1-1,-,TGTGCCAGCAGCCTCCGACAAACGAGGAACACTGAAGCTTTCTTT,CASSLRQTRNTEAFF
-,TRBV11-2,TRBJ2-6,-,TGTGCCAGCAGCTCGGTACGGGCGGGGGCTTCGGGGGCCAACGTCCTGACTTTC,CASSSVRAGASGANVLTF
-,TRBV12-5,TRBJ2-7,TRBD2,TGTGCTAGTGGTTCGAGGACTAGCGGGAGCCACGAGCAGTACTTC,CASGSRTSGSHEQYF
-,TRBV6-5,TRBJ2-2,TRBD2,TGTGCCAGCAGTTCGAGAGCGGGAGTAAGCGGGGAGCTGTTTTTT,CASSSRAGVSGELFF
-,TRBV19,TRBJ2-1,-,TGTGCCAGTAGTATCGGGGGCTCCTACAATGAGCAGTTCTTC,CASSIGGSYNEQFF
-,TRBV19,TRBJ2-1,-,TGTGCCAGTAGTATAGAAGGGCGTACAGGCAATGAGCAGTTCTTC,CASSIEGRTGNEQFF
-,TRBV6-1,TRBJ1-4,TRBD1,TGTGCCAGCAGTGAGGCGTCAGGGGGTGGAAAACTGTTTTTT,CASSEASGGGKLFF
-,TRBV7-6,TRBJ1-1,-,TGTGCCAGCAGCTTAGGGTCCGCTAAGAACACTGAAGCTTTCTTT,CASSLGSAKNTEAFF
-,TRBV10-3,TRBJ2-7,-,TGTGCCATCAGTGAGTCCACAGCAGGCCGAAACTACGAGCAGTACTTC,CAISESTAGRNYEQYF
-,TRBV18,TRBJ1-4,-,TGTGCCAGCTCACCCTCTCCCCCAGGGTTTAATGAAAAACTGTTTTTT,CASSPSPPGFNEKLFF
-,TRBV7-3,TRBJ2-3,TRBD2,TGTGCCAGCAGCTTAACCCCAGCGGGAGGGCAGGTAGATACGCAGTATTTT,CASSLTPAGGQVDTQYF
once,TRBV18,TRBJ1-1,TRBD1,TGTGCCAGCTCACCGCCCAGGGGGCTAGTCACTGAAGCTTTCTTT,CASSPPRGLVTEAFF
few,TRBV24-1,TRBJ1-1,-,TGTGCCACCAGTGATTTGCTAGGCGGGGAAGCTTTCTTT,CATSDLLGGEAFF
-,TRBV5-1,TRBJ2-3,TRBD2,TGCGCCAGCAGCCCGGGACTAGCGGGGGGGCGAAGCACAGATACGCAGTATTTT,CASSPGLAGGRSTDTQYF
once,TRBV6-6,TRBJ1-6,-,TGTGCCAGCACTCTAGGCGGGCCAGGTGATAATTCACCCCTCCACTTT,CASTLGGPGDNSPLHF